Described below is a single T cell receptor (beta chain) sequence and its context. Its antigen is still unknown. The data stem from a study of OX40 agonist ivuxolimab in advanced cancers. Study-level points and caveats: Clones of CD4+ and CD8+ blood T cells grew by week 6 at doses of 0.1 to 3.0 mg/kg.

V lost 0 bases and J 9 bases, leaving 6 bases between the germline ends. Germline V gene sequence: CDR1 SGHNT, CDR2 YENEEA. This CDR3 is built from 12 residues. The protocol was immunoSEQ multiplex PCR, while the TCRdb copy is restricted to in-frame clones and leaves out a portion. In the table there are some 91,000 clones, roughly 86% of which are singletons. The J gene is TRBJ1-5, the V gene TRBV11-3, with D unclear. This specimen consisted of CD4+ or CD8+ T cells sorted from blood, obtained in a trial of the OX40 agonist ivuxolimab. The TCR originated in an adult with an advanced solid tumor such as melanoma, head and neck, liver or kidney cancer. The chain's CDR3 is CASSLDEGPQHF. In DNA form, the CDR3 reads TGTGCCAGCAGCTTAGATGAAGGGCCCCAGCATTTT.